This T cell receptor (beta chain) is drawn from a study of blood T cell repertoires in COVID-19. Study information: Whether acute or convalescent, the COVID-19 samples came from the United States, Italy and Spain. PBMCs, B-cell-depleted T cells, or T cells were the source of the cDNA or gDNA that made up the material.

Original analysis: Scientists estimated how many nucleated cells there were by amplifying reference gene primers. Sequenced by immunoSEQ multiplex PCR; TCRdb stores in-frame clones only, minus some. That table furnishes V, J and clone size, whereas the DNA furnished D and trimming. The repertoire holds about 85,000 clones, with roughly nine tenths as singletons. Unmatched junction bases numbered 5, after V lost 3 bases and J lost 8 bases. CDR1 and CDR2 from the germline V gene are KGHSH and LQKENI. The CDR3 extends over 15 amino acids. Sequencing was done on a sample of peripheral blood. The origin of this receptor is a man aged 55 to 69 with acute or convalescent COVID-19. V usage is TRBV18 and J usage is TRBJ1-6; 9 bases are shared with TRBD1. The CDR3 loop reads CASSPDRGLHSPLHF. The CDR3 DNA reads TGTGCCAGCTCACCGGACAGGGGTTTGCATTCACCCCTCCACTTT. The whole variable domain, remainder taken from reference TRBV18 and TRBJ1-6, is NAGVMQNPRHLVRRRGQEARLRCSPMKGHSHVYWYRQLPEEGLKFMVYLQKENIIDESGMPKERFSAEFPKEGPSILRIQQVVRGDSAAYFCASSPDRGLHSPLHFGNGTRLTVT.